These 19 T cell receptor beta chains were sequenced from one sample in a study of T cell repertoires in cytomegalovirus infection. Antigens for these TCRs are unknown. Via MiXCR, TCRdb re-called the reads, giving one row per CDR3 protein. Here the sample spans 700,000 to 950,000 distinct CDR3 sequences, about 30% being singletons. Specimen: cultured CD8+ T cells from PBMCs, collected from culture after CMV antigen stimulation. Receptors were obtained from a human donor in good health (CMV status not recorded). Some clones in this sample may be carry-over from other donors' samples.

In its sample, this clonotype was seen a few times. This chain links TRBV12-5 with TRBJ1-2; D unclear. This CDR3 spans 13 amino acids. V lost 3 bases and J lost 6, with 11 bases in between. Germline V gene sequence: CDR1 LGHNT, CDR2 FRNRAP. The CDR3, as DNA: TGTGCTAGTGGTTTAACGGGGATGGATGGCTACACCTTC. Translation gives CASGLTGMDGYTF.

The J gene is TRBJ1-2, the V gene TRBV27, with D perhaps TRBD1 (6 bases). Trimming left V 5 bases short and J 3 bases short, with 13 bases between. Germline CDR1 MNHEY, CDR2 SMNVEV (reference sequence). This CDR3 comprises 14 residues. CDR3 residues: CASSRSPGDYGYTF. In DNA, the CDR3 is TGTGCCAGCAGTCGTTCCCCAGGGGACTATGGCTACACCTTC.

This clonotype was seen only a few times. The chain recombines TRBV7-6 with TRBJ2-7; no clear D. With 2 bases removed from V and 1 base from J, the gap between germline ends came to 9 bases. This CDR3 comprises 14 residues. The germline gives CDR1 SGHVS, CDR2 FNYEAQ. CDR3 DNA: TGTGCCAGCAGCTTAATTGAGGAATCCTACGAGCAGTACTTC. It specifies CASSLIEESYEQYF.

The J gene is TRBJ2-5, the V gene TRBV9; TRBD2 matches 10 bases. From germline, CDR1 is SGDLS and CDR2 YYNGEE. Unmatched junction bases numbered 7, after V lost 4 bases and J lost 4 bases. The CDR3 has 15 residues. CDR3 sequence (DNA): TGTGCCAGCAGCTTTAGCGGGGGGCCTCCAGAGACCCAGTACTTC. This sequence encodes CASSFSGGPPETQYF. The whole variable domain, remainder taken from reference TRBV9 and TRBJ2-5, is DSGVTQTPKHLITATGQRVTLRCSPRSGDLSVYWYQQSLDQGLQFLIQYYNGEERAKGNILERFSAQQFPDLHSELNLSSLELGDSALYFCASSFSGGPPETQYFGPGTRLLVL.

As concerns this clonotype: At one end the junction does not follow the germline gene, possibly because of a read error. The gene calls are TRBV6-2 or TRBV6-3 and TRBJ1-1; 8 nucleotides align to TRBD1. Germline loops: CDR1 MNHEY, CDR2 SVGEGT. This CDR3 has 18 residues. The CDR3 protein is CTSSYGDRRVAMNTEAFF. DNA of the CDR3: TGTACCAGCAGTTATGGGGACAGGAGAGTAGCCATGAACACTGAAGCTTTCTTT.

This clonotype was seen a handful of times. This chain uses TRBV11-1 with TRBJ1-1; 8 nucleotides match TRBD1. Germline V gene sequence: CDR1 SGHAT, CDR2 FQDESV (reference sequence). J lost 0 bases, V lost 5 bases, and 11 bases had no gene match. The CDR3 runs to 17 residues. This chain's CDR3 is CASSPTGPGGMNTEAFF. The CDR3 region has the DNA TGTGCCAGCAGCCCCACGGGGCCAGGGGGCATGAACACTGAAGCTTTCTTT.

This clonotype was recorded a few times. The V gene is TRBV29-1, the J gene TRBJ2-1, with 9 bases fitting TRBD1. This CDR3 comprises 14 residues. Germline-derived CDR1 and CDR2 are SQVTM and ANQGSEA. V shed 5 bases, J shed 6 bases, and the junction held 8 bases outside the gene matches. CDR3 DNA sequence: TGCAGCGTTACGGGACAGGGACAGGGCAATGAGCAGTTCTTC. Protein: CSVTGQGQGNEQFF.

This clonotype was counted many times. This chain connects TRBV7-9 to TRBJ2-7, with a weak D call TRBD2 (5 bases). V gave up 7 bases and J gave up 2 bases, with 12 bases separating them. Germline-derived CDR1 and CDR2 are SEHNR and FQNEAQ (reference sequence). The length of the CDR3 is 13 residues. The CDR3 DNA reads TGTGCCAGCATCGGTAGCGCACCCTACGAGCAGTACGTC. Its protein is CASIGSAPYEQYV.

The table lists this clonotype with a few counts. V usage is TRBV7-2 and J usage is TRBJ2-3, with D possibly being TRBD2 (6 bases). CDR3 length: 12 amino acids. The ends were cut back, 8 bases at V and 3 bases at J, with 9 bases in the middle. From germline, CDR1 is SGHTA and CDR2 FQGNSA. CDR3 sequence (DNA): TGTGCCAGCCGGGACTGGACAGATACGCAGTATTTT. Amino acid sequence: CASRDWTDTQYF. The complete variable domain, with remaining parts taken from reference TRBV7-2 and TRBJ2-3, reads GAGVSQSPSNKVTEKGKDVELRCDPISGHTALYWYRQSLGQGLEFLIYFQGNSAPDKSGLPSDRFSAERTGGSVSTLTIQRTQQEDSAVYLCASRDWTDTQYFGPGTRLTVL.

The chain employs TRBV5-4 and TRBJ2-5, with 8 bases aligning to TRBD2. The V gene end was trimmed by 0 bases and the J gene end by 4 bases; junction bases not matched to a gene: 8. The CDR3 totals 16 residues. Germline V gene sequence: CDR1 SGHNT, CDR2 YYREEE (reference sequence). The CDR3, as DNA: TGTGCCAGCAGCTTGGAGCGGGAGCGGGGTAGAGAGACCCAGTACTTC. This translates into CASSLERERGRETQYF.

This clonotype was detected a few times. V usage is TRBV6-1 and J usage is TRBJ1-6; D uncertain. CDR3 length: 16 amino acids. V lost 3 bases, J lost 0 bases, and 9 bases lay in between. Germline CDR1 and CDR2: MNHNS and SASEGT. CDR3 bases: TGTGCCAGCAGTGACAGTTCGAGCTCCTATAATTCACCCCTCCACTTT. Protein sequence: CASSDSSSSYNSPLHF.

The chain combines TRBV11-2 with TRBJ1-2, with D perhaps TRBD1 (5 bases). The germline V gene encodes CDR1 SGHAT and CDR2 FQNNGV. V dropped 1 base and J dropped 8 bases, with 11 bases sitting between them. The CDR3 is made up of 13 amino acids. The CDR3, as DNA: TGTGCCAGCAGCTTAGCGGGGCGCGGGGGCTACACCTTC. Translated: CASSLAGRGGYTF.

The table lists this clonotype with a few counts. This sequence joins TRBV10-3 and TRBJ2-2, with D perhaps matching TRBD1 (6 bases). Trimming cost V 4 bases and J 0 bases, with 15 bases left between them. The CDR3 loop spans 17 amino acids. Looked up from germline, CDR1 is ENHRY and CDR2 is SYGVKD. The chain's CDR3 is CAISGPMTGANTGELFF. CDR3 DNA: TGTGCCATCAGTGGGCCTATGACAGGAGCGAACACCGGGGAGCTGTTTTTT.

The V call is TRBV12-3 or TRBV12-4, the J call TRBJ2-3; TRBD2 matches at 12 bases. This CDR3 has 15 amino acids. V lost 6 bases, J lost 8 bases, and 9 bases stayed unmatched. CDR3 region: CASSPSGGAKGTQYF. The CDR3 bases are TGTGCCAGCAGCCCTAGCGGGGGGGCCAAAGGTACGCAGTATTTT.

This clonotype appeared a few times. Written as DNA, the CDR3 is TGCGCCAGCAGCCAAAGGGGGGACGGTGAGCAGTTCTTC. Protein sequence: CASSQRGDGEQFF. J is TRBJ2-1 and V is TRBV4-1, with D tentatively TRBD1 or TRBD2 (6 bases each). Looked up from germline, CDR1 is MGHRA and CDR2 is YSYEKL. The CDR3 contains 13 residues. V lost 2 bases to trimming and J lost 9 bases, with 11 bases between them.

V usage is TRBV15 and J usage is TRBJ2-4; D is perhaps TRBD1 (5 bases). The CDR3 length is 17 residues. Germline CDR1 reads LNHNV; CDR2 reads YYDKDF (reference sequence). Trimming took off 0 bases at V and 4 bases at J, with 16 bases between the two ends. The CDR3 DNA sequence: TGTGCCACCAGCAGAGAAATTTTACAGGCTGGAAAAAACATTCAGTACTTC. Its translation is CATSREILQAGKNIQYF.

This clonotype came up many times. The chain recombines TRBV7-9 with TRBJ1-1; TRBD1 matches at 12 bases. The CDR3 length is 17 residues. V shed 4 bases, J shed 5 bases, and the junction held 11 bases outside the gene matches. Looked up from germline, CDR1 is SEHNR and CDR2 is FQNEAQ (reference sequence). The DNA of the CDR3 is TGTGCCAGCAGCTACCCGGGACAGGGGGCTTTGCGAACTGAAGCTTTCTTT. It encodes CASSYPGQGALRTEAFF. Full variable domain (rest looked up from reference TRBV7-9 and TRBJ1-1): DTGVSQNPRHKITKRGQNVTFRCDPISEHNRLYWYRQTLGQGPEFLTYFQNEAQLEKSRLLSDRFSAERPKGSFSTLEIQRTEQGDSAMYLCASSYPGQGALRTEAFFGQGTRLTVV.

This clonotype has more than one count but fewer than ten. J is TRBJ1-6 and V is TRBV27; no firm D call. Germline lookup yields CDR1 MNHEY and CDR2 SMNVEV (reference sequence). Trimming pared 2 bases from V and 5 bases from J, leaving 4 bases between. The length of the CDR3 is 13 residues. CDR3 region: CASSLGHNSPLHF. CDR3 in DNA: TGTGCCAGCAGTTTAGGACATAATTCACCCCTCCACTTT.

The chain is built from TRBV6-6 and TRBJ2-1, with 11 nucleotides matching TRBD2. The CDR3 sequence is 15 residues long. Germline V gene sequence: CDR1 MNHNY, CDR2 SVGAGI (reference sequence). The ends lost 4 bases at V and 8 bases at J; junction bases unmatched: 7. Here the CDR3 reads CASSLAGGFMDEQFF. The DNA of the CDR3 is TGTGCCAGCAGTTTAGCGGGGGGGTTTATGGATGAGCAGTTCTTC.